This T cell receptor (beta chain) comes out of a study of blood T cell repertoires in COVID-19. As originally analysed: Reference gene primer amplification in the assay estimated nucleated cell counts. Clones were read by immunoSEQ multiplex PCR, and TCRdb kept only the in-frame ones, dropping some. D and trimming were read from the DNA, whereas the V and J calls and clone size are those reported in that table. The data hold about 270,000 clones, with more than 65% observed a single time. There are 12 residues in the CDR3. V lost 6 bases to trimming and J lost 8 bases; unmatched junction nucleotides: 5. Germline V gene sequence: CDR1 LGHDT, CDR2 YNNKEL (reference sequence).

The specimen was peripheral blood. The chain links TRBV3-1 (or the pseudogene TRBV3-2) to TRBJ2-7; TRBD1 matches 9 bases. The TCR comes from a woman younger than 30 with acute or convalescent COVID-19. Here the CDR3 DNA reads TGTGCCAGCAGATCCGGGACAGGGAAGCAGTACTTC. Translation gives CASRSGTGKQYF.